This T cell receptor (beta chain) was documented in a study of blood T cells in healthy people across ages. Study overall: Researchers report that template switching captured about one barcoded beta molecule per two T cells.

Per germline, CDR1 SEHNR and CDR2 FQNEAQ (reference sequence). The CDR3 runs to 16 residues. General observations from the study: Whereas aged donors had fewer naive CD4+ cells, long-lived donors had more of them and higher diversity. Since the PBMCs were unsorted, naive and antigen-experienced cells could not be conclusively compared.

Then a second PCR, running roughly 6 to 12 cycles, was carried out with a sample-barcoded 5' primer and a J-beta primer mix. Each cDNA molecule was tagged by a template-switch adaptor with 12 random nucleotides. TCRdb used MiXCR to reprocess the 5' RACE reads, holding one entry per CDR3 protein. Of 1.5 million to 1.8 million distinct CDR3 sequences listed, under 55% are singletons. This clonotype has more than one count but fewer than ten. Its antigen is unidentified. Sequence at one end of the junction differs from germline and may be a read error. The clonotype comes from a woman under 30 in good health. What was sequenced was blood. V and J are TRBV7-9 and TRBJ2-1; 12 nucleotides line up with TRBD2. The CDR3 loop is CAGSLARLAGVGEQFF. The CDR3 DNA sequence: TGTGCCGGCAGCTTAGCTCGACTAGCGGGAGTGGGTGAGCAGTTCTTC.